Each of the 12 T cell receptor beta chains below was sequenced from the same sample in a study of blood T cells in healthy people across ages. Sample-barcoded 5' priming and a J-beta primer mix drove a second PCR of roughly 6 to 12 cycles. MiXCR, applied by TCRdb to the 5' RACE reads, yields one record per CDR3 protein. The profile shows roughly 1.7 million distinct CDR3 sequences, about 31% of them singletons. Sequencing was done on a sample of blood. The receptors come from a woman aged 30 to 39 in good health.

The V gene is TRBV5-1, the J gene TRBJ2-4, with TRBD1 matching 10 bases. With the DNA end fitting TRBJ2-7 better, the J assignment may be wrong. Germline V gene data show CDR1 as SGHRS and CDR2 as YFSETQ. The CDR3 spans 14 residues. CDR3 loop: CASSGADRGGEQYF. The CDR3 DNA reads as TGCGCCAGCAGCGGAGCGGACAGGGGGGGCGAGCAGTACTTC.

This clonotype was seen more than once but under ten times. The V call is TRBV20-1, the J call TRBJ2-7, with D possibly matching TRBD2 (5 bases). Germline V gene data show CDR1 as DFQATT and CDR2 as SNEGSKA (reference sequence). This CDR3 comprises 14 residues. With 1 base removed from V and 5 bases from J, the gap between germline ends came to 15 bases. The CDR3 spells CSARAFSGIHEQYF. The CDR3 DNA sequence: TGCAGTGCTAGAGCGTTTTCCGGGATCCACGAGCAGTACTTC.

V is TRBV27 and J is TRBJ2-1; TRBD2 matches 8 bases. The V and J ends lost 5 bases and 8 bases, in that order; junction bases with no gene match: 17. The CDR3 is 17 residues long. Per germline, CDR1 MNHEY and CDR2 SMNVEV (reference sequence). CDR3 region: CASSPQGVGGRTHEQFF. The CDR3 DNA sequence: TGTGCCAGCAGTCCGCAGGGTGTTGGCGGGAGGACCCATGAGCAGTTCTTC.

This clonotype was recorded a few times. The CDR3 region has the DNA TGTGCCAGCAGCCACACCCGGGACGCCGGGCGGTATGGCTACACCTTC. It is translated as CASSHTRDAGRYGYTF. The rearrangement uses TRBV13 and TRBJ1-2; tentative D call: TRBD1 (5 bases). The CDR3 consists of 16 residues. The germline V and J ends were trimmed by 5 bases and 5 bases, with 21 bases remaining between them. Germline assignment: CDR1 PRHDT and CDR2 FYEKMQ (reference sequence).

J is TRBJ1-2 and V is TRBV20-1; no reliable D call. The V end lost 0 bases, the J end lost 4 bases, and 9 bases lay between the germline ends. The CDR3 consists of 13 residues. CDR1 is DFQATT, CDR2 SNEGSKA, per germline (reference sequence). The CDR3, as DNA: TGCAGTGCTAGAGATACAGCTATCTATGGCTACACCTTC. Translating gives CSARDTAIYGYTF.

This clonotype was recorded a few times. J is TRBJ1-5 and V is TRBV6-6; no firm D call. V was trimmed by 6 bases and J by 7 bases, leaving 19 bases between them. The CDR3 runs to 15 residues. The germline CDR1 and CDR2 sequences are MNHNY and SVGAGI (reference sequence). Here the CDR3 reads CASSSLVEGRQPQHF. As DNA, the CDR3 is TGTGCCAGCAGCTCCCTTGTGGAGGGAAGACAGCCCCAGCATTTT.

The chain combines TRBV6-1 with TRBJ2-7; no reliable D call. The CDR3 sequence is 13 residues long. Trimming pared 5 bases from V and 4 bases from J, leaving 12 bases between. Germline CDR1 MNHNS, CDR2 SASEGT. The CDR3 nucleotides are TGTGCCAGCAGTATCCCCGGGCTGTACGAGCAGTACTTC. Residues: CASSIPGLYEQYF.

This clonotype occurred a few times. V usage is TRBV5-6 and J usage is TRBJ1-2; no reliable D call. This CDR3 is built from 14 residues. Trimming shortened V by 0 bases and J by 4 bases, and 10 bases separated the two germline ends. Germline V gene sequence: CDR1 SGHDT, CDR2 YYEEEE. The chain's CDR3 is CASSLGTDSYGYTF. The DNA of the CDR3 is TGTGCCAGCAGCTTGGGGACGGATAGCTATGGCTACACCTTC.

This clonotype was detected ten times or more. This chain joins TRBV11-1 and TRBJ2-7; D is undetermined. Germline CDR1 is SGHAT and CDR2 is FQDESV (reference sequence). The V gene lost 5 bases and the J gene lost 4 bases, with 9 bases spanning the gap. CDR3 size: 12 residues. The CDR3 DNA sequence: TGTGCCAGCAGCCATCACAGTTACGAGCAGTACTTC. Protein: CASSHHSYEQYF.

J is TRBJ2-1 and V is TRBV29-1; 8 bases are a match to TRBD2. The CDR3 loop spans 10 amino acids. CDR1 SQVTM and CDR2 ANQGSEA come from the germline V gene. V lost 6 bases to trimming and J lost 14 bases; unmatched junction nucleotides: 6. The CDR3 nucleotides read TGCAGCGTCGAGCGGGAGAAGAAGTTCTTC. It translates to CSVEREKKFF.

This clonotype was recorded a few times. The chain recombines TRBV20-1 with TRBJ2-3, with TRBD1 identical over 10 bases. The J segment lost 5 bases and the V segment lost 6 bases, leaving 8 bases of the junction unmatched. The germline CDR1 and CDR2 sequences are DFQATT and SNEGSKA (reference sequence). This CDR3 has 14 residues. CDR3 DNA: TGCAGTGCCTCCGGGACAGGGGTAGTAGATACGCAGTATTTT. Translated, it gives CSASGTGVVDTQYF.

The chain combines TRBV19 with TRBJ2-1; no clear D gene. The CDR3 spans 12 residues. V was shortened by 3 bases and J by 11 bases, with 11 bases between the two germline ends. Germline-derived CDR1 and CDR2 are LNHDA and SQIVND (reference sequence). This CDR3 reads CASSIVGNKQFF. Written as DNA, the CDR3 is TGTGCCAGTAGTATTGTAGGAAATAAGCAGTTCTTC.